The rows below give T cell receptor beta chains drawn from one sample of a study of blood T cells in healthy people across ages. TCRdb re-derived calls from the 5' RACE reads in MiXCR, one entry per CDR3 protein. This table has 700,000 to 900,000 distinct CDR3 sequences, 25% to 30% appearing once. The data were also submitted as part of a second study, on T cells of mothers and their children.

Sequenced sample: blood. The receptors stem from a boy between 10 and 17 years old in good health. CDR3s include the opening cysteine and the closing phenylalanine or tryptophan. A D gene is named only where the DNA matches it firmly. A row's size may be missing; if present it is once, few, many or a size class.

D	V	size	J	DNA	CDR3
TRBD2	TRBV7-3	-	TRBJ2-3	TGTGCCAGCAGCTACCCGGGGGAGGGAGTCCGTTCAGATACGCAGTATTTT	CASSYPGEGVRSDTQYF
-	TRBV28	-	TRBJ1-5	TGTGCCAGCAGGCTTTATAGCAATCAGCCCCAGCATTTT	CASRLYSNQPQHF
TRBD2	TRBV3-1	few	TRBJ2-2	TGTGCCAGCACCGGACTAGCGGGGACCACCGGGGAGCTGTTTTTT	CASTGLAGTTGELFF
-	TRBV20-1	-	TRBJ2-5	TGCAGTGGTAGGCGGAGCAGGGCTCGATTTGAGGAGACCCAGTACTTC	CSGRRSRARFEETQYF
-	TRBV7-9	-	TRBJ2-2	TGTGCCAGCAGCTTATCCAGGGGTCGGATCACCGGGGAGCTGTTTTTT	CASSLSRGRITGELFF
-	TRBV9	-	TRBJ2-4	TGTGCCAGCAGCGTAGGGTTGAGCAACATTCAGTACTTC	CASSVGLSNIQYF
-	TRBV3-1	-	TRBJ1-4	TGTGCCAGCAGCCTACGGGACACGGGAAACGAAAAACTGTTTTTT	CASSLRDTGNEKLFF
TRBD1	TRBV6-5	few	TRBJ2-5	TGTGCCAGCAGTTACTCGGACAGGGAGGAGACCCAGTACTTC	CASSYSDREETQYF
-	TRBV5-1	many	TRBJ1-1	TGCGCCAGCAGCATTGGTGGGACTGAAGCTTTCTTT	CASSIGGTEAFF
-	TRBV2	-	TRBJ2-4	TGTGCCAGCAGTGAGGGTGGGAAAAACATTCAGTACTTC	CASSEGGKNIQYF
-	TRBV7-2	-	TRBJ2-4	TGTGCCAGCAGCTACGTCGGACAGTCCAAAAACATTCAGTACTTC	CASSYVGQSKNIQYF
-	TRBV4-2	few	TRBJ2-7	TGTGCCAGCAGCCAAGAATCAACAGGGTCCCTATACGAGCAGTACTTC	CASSQESTGSLYEQYF
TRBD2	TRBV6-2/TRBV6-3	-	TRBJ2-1	TGTGCCAGCAGCCCCTCCGCGCGGGAGCACAATGAGCAGTTCTTC	CASSPSAREHNEQFF
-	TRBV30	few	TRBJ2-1	TGTGCCTGGAGTGTGTCAGAAGCGAATGAGCAGTTCTTC	CAWSVSEANEQFF
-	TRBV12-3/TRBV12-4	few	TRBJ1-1	TGTGCCAGCAGTTTTTACAGCCTGAACACTGAAGCTTCCTTT	CASSFYSLNTEASF
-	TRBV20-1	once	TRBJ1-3	TGCAGTTTGGACTCTGGAAACACCATATATTTT	CSLDSGNTIYF
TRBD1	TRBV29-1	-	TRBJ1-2	TGCAGCGTTCGACAGGGGAGCGGCTACACCTTC	CSVRQGSGYTF
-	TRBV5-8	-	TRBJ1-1	TGTGCCAGCAGCTTTGTTGGGCCGAACACTGAAGCTTTCTTT	CASSFVGPNTEAFF
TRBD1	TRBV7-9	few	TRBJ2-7	TGTGCCAGCAGCTCTACCGGGACAGAGTACGAGCAGTACTTC	CASSSTGTEYEQYF
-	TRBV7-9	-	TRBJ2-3	TGTGCCAGCAGCCCGGTCCTCACAGATACGCAGTATTTT	CASSPVLTDTQYF
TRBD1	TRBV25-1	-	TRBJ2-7	TGTGCCAGCAGTGATGGACAGGGGGCCTACGAGCAGTACTTC	CASSDGQGAYEQYF
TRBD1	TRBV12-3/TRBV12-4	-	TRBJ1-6	TGTGCCAGCAGCTGGCGGACAGGGGATTCACCCCTCCACTTT	CASSWRTGDSPLHF
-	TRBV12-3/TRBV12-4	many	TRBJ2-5	TGTGCCAGCAGACGGGCCGGACAAGAGACCCAGTACTTC	CASRRAGQETQYF
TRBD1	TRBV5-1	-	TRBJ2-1	TGCGCCAGCAGCCACGGGACAGGGGTCCGCTCCTACAATGAGCAGTTCTTC	CASSHGTGVRSYNEQFF
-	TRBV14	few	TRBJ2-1	TGTGCCAGCAGCCAAGTCAGGTTAAGGACGTGGGATGAGCAGTTCTTC	CASSQVRLRTWDEQFF
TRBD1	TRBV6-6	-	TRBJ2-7	TGTGCCAGCACTAGTCAGGGGGCCTACGAGCAGTACTTC	CASTSQGAYEQYF
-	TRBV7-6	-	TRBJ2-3	TGTGCCAGCAGCCCCTCAGGGATTCGGGCAGATACGCAGTATTTT	CASSPSGIRADTQYF
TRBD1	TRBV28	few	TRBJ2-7	TGTGCCAGCAGTTCTAGACAGGGGTACGAGCAGTACTTC	CASSSRQGYEQYF
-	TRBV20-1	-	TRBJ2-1	TGCAGTGCGCCCCGGGGTGGGGGGCAAGGTAATCAGCAGTTCTTC	CSAPRGGGQGNQQFF
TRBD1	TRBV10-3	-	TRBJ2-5	TGTGCCATCAGTGAGGGACAGGGGTACCAAGAGACCCAGTACTTC	CAISEGQGYQETQYF
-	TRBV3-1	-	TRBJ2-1	TGTGCCAGCAGCCGAGTAGGTGGCACAATGAGGCAGTTCTTC	CASSRVGGTMRQFF
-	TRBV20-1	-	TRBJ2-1	TGCAGTGCCGGGGGTGGAGGGGCTTCCTACAATGAGCAGTTCTTC	CSAGGGGASYNEQFF
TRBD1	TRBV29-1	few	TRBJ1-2	TGCAGCGTTGAGGGGGAGGGGGCTGATGGCTACACCTTC	CSVEGEGADGYTF
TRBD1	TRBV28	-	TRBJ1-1	TGTGCCAGCAGCCCAACCGGACAGGGGGTCCCTGAAGCTTTCTTT	CASSPTGQGVPEAFF
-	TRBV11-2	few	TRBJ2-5	TGTGCCAGCAGCTCGGGACTTTGGGGGACCCAGTACTTC	CASSSGLWGTQYF
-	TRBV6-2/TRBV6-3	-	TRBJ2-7	TGTGCCAGCAGTTACCCGACCCCTAGGGGACACGAGCAGTACTTC	CASSYPTPRGHEQYF
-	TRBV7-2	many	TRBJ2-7	TGTGCCAGCACTTCAAGCTCCTACGAGCAGTACTTC	CASTSSSYEQYF
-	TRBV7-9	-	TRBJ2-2	TGTGCCAGCACCGGGGGAGACACCGGGGAGCTGTTTTTT	CASTGGDTGELFF
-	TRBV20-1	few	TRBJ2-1	TGCAGTGCTAGAGATCACAGGGGGGGCAATGAGCAGTTCTTC	CSARDHRGGNEQFF
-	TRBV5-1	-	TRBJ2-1	TGCGCCAGCAGCTTGGGGCCGGGGAACAATGAGCAGTTCTTC	CASSLGPGNNEQFF
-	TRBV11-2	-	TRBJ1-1	TGTGCCAGCAGCTTATTATCGACTGAAGCTTTCTTT	CASSLLSTEAFF
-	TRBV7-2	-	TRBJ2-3	TGTGCCAGCACCATGGCGGTTAGCACAGATACGCAGTATTTT	CASTMAVSTDTQYF
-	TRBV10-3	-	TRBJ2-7	TGTGCCATCAGTGAGTCGAGGGACGAGCAGTACTTC	CAISESRDEQYF
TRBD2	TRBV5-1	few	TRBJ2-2	TGCGCCAGCAGGCATCCGGGACTAGCGGGCACCGGGGAGCTGTTTTTT	CASRHPGLAGTGELFF
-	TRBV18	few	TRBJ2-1	TGTGCCAGCTCACCCCGGGACGGCGCCTACAATGAGCAGTTCTTC	CASSPRDGAYNEQFF
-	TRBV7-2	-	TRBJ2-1	TGTGCCAGCAGCGACTTGTGGTCGGTTGAGCAGTTCTTC	CASSDLWSVEQFF
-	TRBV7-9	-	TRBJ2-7	TGTGCCAGCAGGGATGGGGGGCCCTACGAGCAGTACTTC	CASRDGGPYEQYF
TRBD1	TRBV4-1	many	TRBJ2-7	TGTGCCAGCAGCCAGACAGGGGGCTCCTACGAGCAGTACTTC	CASSQTGGSYEQYF
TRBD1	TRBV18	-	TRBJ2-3	TGTGCCAGCTCATCCAGCGACAGGGAATCAGATACGCAGTATTTT	CASSSSDRESDTQYF